This TCR beta chain was profiled in a study of T cells in women clearing cervical HPV infection. Background on the study: Case blood drawn at lesion detection; control blood after infection cleared.

From germline, CDR1 is SGDLS and CDR2 YYNGEE. The CDR3 consists of 14 residues. The ends were cut back, 5 bases at V and 0 bases at J, with 11 bases in the middle. The repertoire was sequenced with immunoSEQ multiplex PCR; TCRdb's copy has only in-frame clones and lacks some. The table lists more than 30,000 clones. Remarks on this clone: The antigen is unknown. The sequence runs out 3 residues before the end of the CDR3; the remainder is reconstructed from the germline J gene.

Study findings and constraints: Combining TCR richness with V gene abundances gave around 0.83 AUC. TRBV6-7 relative abundance averaged approximately 0.11% in cases and roughly 0.17% in controls. CIN3+ cases had significantly higher TCR richness than controls; evenness did not differ.

Sequenced sample: blood buffy coat. V is TRBV9 and J is TRBJ1-1; D gene uncertain. The origin of this receptor is a woman between 18 and 70 years old with a cervical HPV16 infection that either progressed to CIN3+ or cleared (not recorded which). The chain's CDR3 is CASSFGSLNTEAFF. The sequenced CDR3 bases are TGTGCCAGCAGTTTCGGTAGCTTGAACACTGAA. Filled out from reference TRBV9 and TRBJ1-1, the complete variable domain reads DSGVTQTPKHLITATGQRVTLRCSPRSGDLSVYWYQQSLDQGLQFLIQYYNGEERAKGNILERFSAQQFPDLHSELNLSSLELGDSALYFCASSFGSLNTEAFFGQGTRLTVV.